This T cell receptor beta chain was identified in a study of T cell changes during pregnancy in multiple sclerosis. Method: immunoSEQ multiplex PCR; TCRdb's copy keeps in-frame clones and lacks some. The sample gives about 73,000 clones, approximately 92% of which show up once; 2.5% to 3% is in the top ten. Germline-derived CDR1 and CDR2 are LNHNV and YYDKDF (reference sequence). There are 16 residues in the CDR3. V was cut by 1 base and J by 3 bases, with 13 bases left in between. This receptor was taken from a female donor in good health, enrolled as a control in a pregnancy study. The starting material was peripheral blood, obtained in the third trimester of pregnancy. The chain uses TRBV15 and TRBJ2-1; D possibly corresponds to TRBD1 (5 bases). CDR3 in amino acids: CATSRVIGEVYNEQFF. The CDR3 DNA is TGTGCCACCAGCAGAGTGATAGGGGAAGTCTACAATGAGCAGTTCTTC.